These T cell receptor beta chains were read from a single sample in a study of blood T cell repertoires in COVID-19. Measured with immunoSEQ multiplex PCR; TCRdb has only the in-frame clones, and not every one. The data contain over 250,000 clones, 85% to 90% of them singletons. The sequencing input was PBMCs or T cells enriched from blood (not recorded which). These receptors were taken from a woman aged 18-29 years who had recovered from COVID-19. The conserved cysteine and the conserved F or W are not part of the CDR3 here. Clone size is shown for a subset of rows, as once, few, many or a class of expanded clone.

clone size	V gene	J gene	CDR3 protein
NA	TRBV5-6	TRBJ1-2	ASSPDRIYGYT
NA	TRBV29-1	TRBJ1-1	SVWDRVGTEAF
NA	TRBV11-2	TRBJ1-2	ASSSSNYGYT
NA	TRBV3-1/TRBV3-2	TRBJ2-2	ASSQYLAGELF
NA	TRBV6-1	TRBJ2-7	ASSDPRLALTYEQY
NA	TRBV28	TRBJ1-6	ASSLVQLDSTLH
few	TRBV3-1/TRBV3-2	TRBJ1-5	ASSQGLDDQPQH
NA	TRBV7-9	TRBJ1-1	ASKRRESKAF
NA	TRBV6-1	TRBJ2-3	ASSEISGGATDTQY
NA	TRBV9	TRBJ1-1	ASSVFQGSDTEAF
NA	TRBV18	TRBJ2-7	ASSGRDRGYEQY
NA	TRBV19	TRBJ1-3	ASSTAPGRFPQRSGNTIY
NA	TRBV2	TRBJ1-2	ASSGQDYGYT
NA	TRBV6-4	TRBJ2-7	LSPLATCYREQY
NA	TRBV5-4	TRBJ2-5	ASSLISGVQETQY
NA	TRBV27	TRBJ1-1	ASSLFGTAEAF
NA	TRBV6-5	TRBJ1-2	ASSSSWGDPYGYT
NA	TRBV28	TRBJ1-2	ASSSGHVMGYT
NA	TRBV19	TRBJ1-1	ASRGQGAEAAAF
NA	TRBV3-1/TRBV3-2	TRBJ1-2	ASSVSVPLGYT
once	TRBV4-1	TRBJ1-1	ASSPTPPGDSTEAF
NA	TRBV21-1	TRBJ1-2	ASSMRFRGGGYT
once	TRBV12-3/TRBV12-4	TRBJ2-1	ASSLAGPNEQF
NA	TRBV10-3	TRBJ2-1	AISESREAYNEQF
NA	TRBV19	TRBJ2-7	ASSMPGGNGYEQY
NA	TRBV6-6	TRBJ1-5	ASSRGTSYSNQPQH
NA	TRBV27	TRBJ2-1	ASSLSGISGQF
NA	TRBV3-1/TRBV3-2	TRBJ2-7	ASSQDQAGGGYEQY
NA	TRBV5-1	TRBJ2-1	ASSLGRGGEQF
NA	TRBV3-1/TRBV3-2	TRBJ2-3	ASSQETSGGAVTDTQY
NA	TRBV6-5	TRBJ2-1	ASKPGLAGFNEQF
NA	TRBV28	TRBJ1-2	ASSNRGGYGYT
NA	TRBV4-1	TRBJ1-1	ASSPRGGDTEAF
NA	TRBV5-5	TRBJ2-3	ASSWLAGPSTDTQY
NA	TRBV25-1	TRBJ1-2	ASSDHHRGRDGYT
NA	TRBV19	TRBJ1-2	ASSMDRVGGYT
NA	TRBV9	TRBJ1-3	ASSVRVENTIY
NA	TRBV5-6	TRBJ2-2	ASSPGAARYTGELF
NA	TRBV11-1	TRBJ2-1	ASSFRHEWPYNEQF
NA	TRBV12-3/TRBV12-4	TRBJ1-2	ASSPSPNYGYT
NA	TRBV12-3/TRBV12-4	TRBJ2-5	ASSPGETQY
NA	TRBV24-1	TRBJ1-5	ATSEGTGVNQPQH
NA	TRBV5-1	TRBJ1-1	ASSLEERSEAF
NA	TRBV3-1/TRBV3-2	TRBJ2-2	ASSQGGARRELF
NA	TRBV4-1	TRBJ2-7	ASSQDKLPGEQY
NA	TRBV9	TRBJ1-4	ASSPDWGQRKLF
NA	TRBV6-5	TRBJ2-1	ASARQGALNEQF
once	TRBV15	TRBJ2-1	ATSRVGAGRNEQF
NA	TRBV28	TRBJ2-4	ASTPGAENIQY
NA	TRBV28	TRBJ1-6	ASSFSRANSPLH
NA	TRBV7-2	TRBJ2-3	ASSLVVLSTDTQY
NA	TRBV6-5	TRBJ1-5	ASSPGTVSNQPQH
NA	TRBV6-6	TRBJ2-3	ASSAGLAGFDTQY
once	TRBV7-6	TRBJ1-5	ASTSSTRGDQPQH
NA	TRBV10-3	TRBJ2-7	AISELGKGGHEQY
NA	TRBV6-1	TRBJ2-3	ASSEAAWGYSGTTDTQY
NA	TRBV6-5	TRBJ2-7	ASTPPGTYEQY